This TCR beta chain derives from a study of regulatory T cells in long-lasting Graves disease. Overall study: Recently diagnosed Graves' patients had received antithyroid drugs for under 3 months.

The sample's time point: newly diagnosed GD, antithyroid drugs for less than 3 months. Isolated PBMC RNA provided the starting material for the TCR library. Researchers made TCR beta libraries by using iRepertoire HTBI primers and running Arm-PCR on CDR3 regions. Using its own MiXCR run on the multiplex PCR reads, TCRdb lists one record per CDR3 protein. The sample has about 430,000 distinct CDR3 sequences; 15% are singletons. This clonotype was seen many times. In germline, CDR1 is WNHNN, CDR2 SYGVQD (reference sequence). This CDR3 has 14 amino acids. V was pared by 6 bases and J by 6 bases, with 8 bases of the junction left unmatched. These data were likewise used in another study, on T cells in Graves' hyperthyroidism and ophthalmopathy.

The receptor was isolated from a woman aged 40 to 50 with Graves disease. The chain links TRBV10-1 to TRBJ1-2; 9 bases are shared with TRBD1. Sample: peripheral blood mononuclear cells (PBMCs), taken at new diagnosis, from a patient treated with antithyroid drugs. CDR3 DNA: TGCGCCAGCAGCTCCGGGACAGGGTCGGATGGCTACACCTTC. Its translation: CASSSGTGSDGYTF.